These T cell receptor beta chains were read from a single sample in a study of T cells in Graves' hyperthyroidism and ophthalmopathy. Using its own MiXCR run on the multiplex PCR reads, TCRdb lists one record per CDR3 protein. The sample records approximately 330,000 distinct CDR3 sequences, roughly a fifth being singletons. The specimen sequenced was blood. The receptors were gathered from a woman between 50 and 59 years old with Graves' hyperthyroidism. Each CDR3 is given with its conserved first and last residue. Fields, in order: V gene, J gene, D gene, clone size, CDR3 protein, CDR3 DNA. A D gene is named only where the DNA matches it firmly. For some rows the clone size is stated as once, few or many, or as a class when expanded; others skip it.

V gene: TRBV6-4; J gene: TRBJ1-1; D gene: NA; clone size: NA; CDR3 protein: CASSDVGGTEAFF; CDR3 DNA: TGTGCCAGCAGTGATGTCGGGGGCACTGAAGCTTTCTTT
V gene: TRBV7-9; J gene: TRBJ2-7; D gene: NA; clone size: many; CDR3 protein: CASSKEQYEQYF; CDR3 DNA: TGTGCCAGCAGCAAAGAACAGTACGAGCAGTACTTC
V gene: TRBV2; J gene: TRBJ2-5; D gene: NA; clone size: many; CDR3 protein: CASTGKETQYF; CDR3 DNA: TGTGCCAGCACCGGAAAAGAGACCCAGTACTTC
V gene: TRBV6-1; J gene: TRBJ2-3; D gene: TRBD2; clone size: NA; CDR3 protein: CASSPQLAATDTQYF; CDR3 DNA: TGTGCCAGCAGCCCCCAGCTAGCGGCTACAGATACGCAGTATTTT
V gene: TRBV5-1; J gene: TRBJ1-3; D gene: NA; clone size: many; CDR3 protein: CASSGQPTGGNTIYF; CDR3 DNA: TGCGCCAGCAGCGGACAGCCGACGGGAGGGAACACCATATATTTT
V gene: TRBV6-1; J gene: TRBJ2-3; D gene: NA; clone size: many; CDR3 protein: CASSPSRDHTDTQYF; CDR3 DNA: TGTGCCAGCAGCCCCTCCCGGGACCACACAGATACGCAGTATTTT
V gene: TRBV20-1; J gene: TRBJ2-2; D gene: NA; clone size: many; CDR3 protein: CSAREVRGNTGELFF; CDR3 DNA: TGCAGTGCTAGAGAGGTTAGGGGAAACACCGGGGAGCTGTTTTTT
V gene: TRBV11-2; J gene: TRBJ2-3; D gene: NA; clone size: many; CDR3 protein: CASRLTDTQYF; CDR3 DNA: TGTGCCAGCAGACTCACAGATACGCAGTATTTT
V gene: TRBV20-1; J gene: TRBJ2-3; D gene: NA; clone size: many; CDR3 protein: CSAPGGQRDGWVDTQYF; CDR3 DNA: TGCAGTGCTCCAGGGGGACAGCGGGATGGATGGGTGGATACGCAGTATTTT
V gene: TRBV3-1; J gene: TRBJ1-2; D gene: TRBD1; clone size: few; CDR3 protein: CASSQDNRGGYTF; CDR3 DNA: TGTGCCAGCAGCCAAGACAACAGGGGTGGCTACACCTTC
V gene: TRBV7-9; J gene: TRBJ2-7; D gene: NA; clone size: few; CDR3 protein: CASSGAGLPSYEQYF; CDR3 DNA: TGTGCCAGCAGCGGAGCAGGACTCCCTTCCTACGAGCAGTACTTC
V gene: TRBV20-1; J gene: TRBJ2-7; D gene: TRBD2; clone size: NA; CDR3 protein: CSAISGTSGSEQYF; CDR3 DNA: TGCAGTGCCATTAGCGGGACATCCGGTAGCGAGCAGTACTTC
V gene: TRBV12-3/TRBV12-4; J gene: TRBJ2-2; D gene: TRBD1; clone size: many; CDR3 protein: CASSLGTGENTGELFF; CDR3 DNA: TGTGCCAGCAGTTTGGGGACAGGGGAAAACACCGGGGAGCTGTTTTTT
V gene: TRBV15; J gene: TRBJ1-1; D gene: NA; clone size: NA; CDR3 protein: CATSRDPQGFTEAFF; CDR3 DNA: TGTGCCACCAGCAGAGATCCTCAGGGCTTCACTGAAGCTTTCTTT
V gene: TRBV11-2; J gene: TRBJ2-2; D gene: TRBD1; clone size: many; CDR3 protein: CASTITGENTGELFF; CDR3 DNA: TGTGCCAGCACTATAACAGGGGAGAACACCGGGGAGCTGTTTTTT
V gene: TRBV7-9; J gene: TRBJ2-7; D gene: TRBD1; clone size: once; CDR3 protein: CASSVGQTFHEQYF; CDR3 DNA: TGTGCCAGCAGCGTGGGACAGACGTTCCACGAGCAGTACTTC
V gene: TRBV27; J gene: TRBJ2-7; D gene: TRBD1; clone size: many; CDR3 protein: CASSKQSPGQGAYEQYF; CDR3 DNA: TGTGCCAGCAGTAAACAATCACCGGGACAGGGAGCGTACGAGCAGTACTTC
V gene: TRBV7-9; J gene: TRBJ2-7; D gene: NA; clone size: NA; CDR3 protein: CASSPSETRRQYF; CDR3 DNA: TGTGCCAGCAGCCCGTCCGAAACTCGACGGCAGTACTTC
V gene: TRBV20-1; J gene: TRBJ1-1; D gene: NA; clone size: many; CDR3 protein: CSASGTEAFF; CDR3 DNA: TGCAGTGCTTCTGGCACTGAAGCTTTCTTT
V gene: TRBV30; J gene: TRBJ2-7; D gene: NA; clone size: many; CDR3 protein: CAWTKDYEQYF; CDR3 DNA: TGTGCCTGGACCAAGGACTACGAGCAGTACTTC
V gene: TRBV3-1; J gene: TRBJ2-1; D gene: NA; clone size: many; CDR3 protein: CASSPDRQYYNEQFF; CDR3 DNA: TGTGCCAGCAGCCCGGACAGACAGTACTACAATGAGCAGTTCTTC
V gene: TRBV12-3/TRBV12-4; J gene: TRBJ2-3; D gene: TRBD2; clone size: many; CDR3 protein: CASSFGASGVFGTDTQYF; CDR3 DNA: TGTGCCAGCAGTTTTGGGGCTAGCGGGGTCTTCGGCACAGATACGCAGTATTTT
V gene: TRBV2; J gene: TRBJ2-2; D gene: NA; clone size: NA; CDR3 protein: CASRTRLEGSGELFF; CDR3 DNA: TGTGCCAGCAGGACCCGACTAGAAGGATCCGGGGAGCTGTTTTTT
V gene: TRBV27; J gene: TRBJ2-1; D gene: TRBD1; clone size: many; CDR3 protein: CASSFGTESDEQFF; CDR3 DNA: TGTGCCAGCAGTTTCGGGACAGAGTCCGATGAGCAGTTCTTC
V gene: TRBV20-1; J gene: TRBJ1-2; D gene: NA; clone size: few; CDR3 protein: CSAPGEERNYGYTF; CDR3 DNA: TGCAGTGCCCCAGGGGAAGAACGTAACTATGGCTACACCTTC
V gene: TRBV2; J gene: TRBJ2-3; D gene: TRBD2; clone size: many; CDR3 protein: CASSDKAGGLTDTQYF; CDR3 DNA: TGTGCCAGCAGTGATAAGGCGGGGGGCCTCACAGATACGCAGTATTTT
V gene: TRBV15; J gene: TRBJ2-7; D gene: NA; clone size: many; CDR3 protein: CATSRDNTPGRSSYEQYF; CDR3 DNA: TGTGCCACCAGCAGAGACAATACCCCGGGACGGAGCTCCTACGAGCAGTACTTC
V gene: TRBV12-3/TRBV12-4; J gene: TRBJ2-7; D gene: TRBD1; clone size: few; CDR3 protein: CASSIAGTGPYEQYF; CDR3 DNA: TGTGCCAGCAGTATTGCCGGGACAGGCCCCTACGAGCAGTACTTC
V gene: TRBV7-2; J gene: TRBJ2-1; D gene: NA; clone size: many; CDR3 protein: CASSPIYNEQFF; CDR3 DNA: TGTGCCAGCAGCCCCATTTACAATGAGCAGTTCTTC
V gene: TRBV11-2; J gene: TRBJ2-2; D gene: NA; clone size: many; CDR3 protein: CASSLTYGENTGELFF; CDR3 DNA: TGTGCCAGCAGCTTAACATATGGGGAAAACACCGGGGAGCTGTTTTTT
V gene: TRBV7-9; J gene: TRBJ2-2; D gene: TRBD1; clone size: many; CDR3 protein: CASSLFPWTGKNTGELFF; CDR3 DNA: TGTGCCAGCAGCTTATTTCCTTGGACAGGCAAGAACACCGGGGAGCTGTTTTTT
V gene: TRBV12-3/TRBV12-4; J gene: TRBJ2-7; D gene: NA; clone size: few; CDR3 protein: CASSLLGVYEQYF; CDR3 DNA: TGTGCCAGCAGTTTGTTAGGGGTTTACGAGCAGTACTTC